This TCR beta chain comes out of a study of spatial heterogeneity in lung cancer. Overall study findings and caveats: It was found that expanded intratumoral alpha and beta TCR counts tracked tumor mutation counts.

Regarding time point: sample taken at primary tumor resection. Germline values: CDR1 KGHDR, CDR2 SFDVKD. V dropped 5 bases and J dropped 0 bases, with 8 bases sitting between them. This CDR3 has 14 residues. In its sample, this clonotype ranks as medium-sized. Its target is unknown. A distinct unique molecular identifier was carried by each TCR cDNA molecule. TCRdb analysed the 5' RACE reads with MiXCR anew, one entry per CDR3 protein. This sample has 13,000 or so distinct CDR3 sequences, with more than 3.5% found just once. The rearrangement joins TRBV24-1 to TRBJ2-3, with D possibly being TRBD1 (5 bases). The receptor comes from a male donor with early-stage non-small cell lung cancer. The sample here was lung tumor tissue, taken at surgery. CDR3 bases: TGTGCCACCAGTGGAGCAGGGAGCACAGATACGCAGTATTTT. This sequence encodes CATSGAGSTDTQYF.